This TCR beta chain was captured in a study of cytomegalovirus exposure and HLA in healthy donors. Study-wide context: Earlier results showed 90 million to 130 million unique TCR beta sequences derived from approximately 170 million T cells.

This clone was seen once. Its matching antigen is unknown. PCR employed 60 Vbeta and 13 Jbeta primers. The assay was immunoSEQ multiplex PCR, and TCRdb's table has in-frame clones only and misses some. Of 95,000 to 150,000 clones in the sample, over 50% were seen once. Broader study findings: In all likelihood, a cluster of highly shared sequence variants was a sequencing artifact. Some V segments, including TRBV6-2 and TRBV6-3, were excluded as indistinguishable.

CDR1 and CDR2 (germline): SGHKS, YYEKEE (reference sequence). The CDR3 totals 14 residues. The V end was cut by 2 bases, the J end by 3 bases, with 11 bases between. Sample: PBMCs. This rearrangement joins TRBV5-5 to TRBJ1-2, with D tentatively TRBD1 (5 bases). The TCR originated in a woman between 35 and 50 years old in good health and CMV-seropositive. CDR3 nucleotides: TGTGCCAGCAGCTTTGCCGACAGCCACTATGGCTACACCTTC. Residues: CASSFADSHYGYTF.